The text below deals with one TCR beta chain. What it binds is unknown. The time point here: persistent/refractory GD, antithyroid drugs over 5 years with positive TRAb. From RNA extracted from PBMCs, the TCR library was made. Patients of an endocrinology department in Xi'an, China, were included. V shed 3 bases and J 2 bases; nucleotides not matched to a gene: 6. CDR1 and CDR2 (germline): SGDLS, YYNGEE. There are 16 residues in the CDR3. The record originates from a study of regulatory T cells in long-lasting Graves disease. Study background: With positive TSH receptor antibodies and over 5 years of antithyroid drugs, Graves' disease was considered persistent.

To make TCR beta libraries, researchers used iRepertoire HTBI primers and Arm-PCR of CDR3 regions. TCRdb used MiXCR to reprocess the multiplex PCR reads, holding one entry per CDR3 protein. The table lists about 660,000 distinct CDR3 sequences, roughly 30% of them singletons. Whole-study findings and limits: Favored usage of TRBV28, TRBJ1-2 and TRBJ2-5 was recorded in persistent disease.

The source material was peripheral blood mononuclear cells (PBMCs), sampled when the disease was refractory, from a patient treated with antithyroid drugs. This sequence was found in a female donor with Graves disease. The chain links TRBV9 to TRBJ2-2; TRBD2 matches at 8 bases. The CDR3 nucleotides read TGTGCCAGCAGCGCACGGACTAGCCTCAACACCGGGGAGCTGTTTTTT. Protein sequence: CASSARTSLNTGELFF.